The TCR beta chain under discussion was sequenced for a study of STAT5B mutations in CD4+ large granular lymphocyte leukemia. The study's findings and limits: Data were not HLA-matched across samples.

Comment on this clone: The antigen is undetermined.

Sequencing was at survey level. Per the authors' pipeline: A productive frequency of 2.59 x 10-5 was the lowest detectable. Clones were sequenced by immunoSEQ multiplex PCR, and TCRdb holds only the in-frame ones, with some missing. Clone size and the V and J calls come from that table; the DNA yielded D and trimming. This sample yields under 50,000 clones, of which about 80% are seen a single time; more than 0.3% belongs to the top ten. Material for sequencing was CD4+ T cells from blood buffy coats. The TCR originated in a human donor in good health.

The CDR3 nucleotides read TGTGCCAGCAGTTACCGGACTAGCCCCTCAGATACGCAGTATTTT. It is translated as CASSYRTSPSDTQYF. V usage is TRBV6-5 and J usage is TRBJ2-3; TRBD2 aligns across 8 bases. Germline CDR1 and CDR2: MNHEY and SVGAGI. There are 15 residues in the CDR3. Trimming cost V 2 bases and J 4 bases; bases outside gene matches: 5.